This T cell receptor (beta chain) is drawn from a study of cytomegalovirus exposure and HLA in healthy donors. Looking at the study overall: The same platform as the roughly 670 first-cohort repertoires was used for the 120 or so validation repertoires, a later analysis reported. Study-wide findings and caveats: Listed as cytomegalovirus-associated were 170 or so TCR beta chains.

Libraries were prepared by immunoSEQ multiplex PCR; TCRdb keeps only in-frame clonotypes and omits some of them. The sample gives about 140,000 clones, 70% to 90% of which show up once; approximately 3% is in the top ten. The validation cohort, a group of over a hundred subjects, included the donors and was separate from the approximately 680-subject first cohort. In regard to this clone: Its antigen is currently unknown.

The CDR3 extends over 14 amino acids. Germline lookup yields CDR1 MNHEY and CDR2 SMNVEV (reference sequence). Germline trimming cut 6 bases from V and 4 bases from J; bases unmatched to any gene: 7. The chain recombines TRBV27 with TRBJ2-7; 9 nucleotides align to TRBD2. This TCR was recovered from a man between 18 and 29 years old in good health and CMV-seronegative. The sequenced material came from PBMCs. The CDR3 loop is CASSSVAGAYEQYF. CDR3 sequence (DNA): TGTGCCAGCAGCTCGGTAGCGGGAGCTTACGAGCAGTACTTC.